The 6 T cell receptor beta chains listed next were all sequenced from one sample in a study of shared clonotypes between healthy human individuals. Sequenced by immunoSEQ multiplex PCR; TCRdb stores in-frame clones only, minus some. The sample contains around 600,000 clones, 90% to 95% of which appear only once. Terminally differentiated effector memory CD45RA+ cells were left out of the naive CD8 fraction, which was CD45RO-negative and positively selected for CCR7. The sample comprised naive CD8+ T cells sorted from blood. The receptors come from a woman aged 25-40 years in good health.

This clone was observed a single time. The V gene is TRBV11-2, the J gene TRBJ2-7; D unclear. This CDR3 comprises 15 residues. V lost 3 bases to trimming and J lost 5 bases, with 17 bases between them. Germline lookup yields CDR1 SGHAT and CDR2 FQNNGV. In DNA form, the CDR3 reads TGTGCCAGCAGCTTTGACGACCGGGTCAACCACGAGCAGTACTTC. It encodes CASSFDDRVNHEQYF.

The DNA of the CDR3 is TGCGCCAGCAGCCAAGAGAGAGTAATCAATGAAAAACTGTTTTTT. It codes for CASSQERVINEKLFF. The J gene is TRBJ1-4, the V gene TRBV4-1; D remains ambiguous. The germline V gene has CDR1 MGHRA and CDR2 YSYEKL. The V gene lost 0 bases and the J gene lost 5 bases, with 10 bases spanning the gap. This CDR3 region has 15 residues.

V usage is TRBV11-2 and J usage is TRBJ2-7, with 7 bases matching TRBD2. Germline assignment: CDR1 SGHAT and CDR2 FQNNGV. The CDR3 extends over 14 amino acids. V dropped 10 bases and J dropped 4; count of bases not matched to a gene: 13. In nucleotides, the CDR3 is TGTGCCACCAGACTCGAGGCGGGAGATTACGAGCAGTACTTC. Translating gives CATRLEAGDYEQYF.

The chain links TRBV2 to TRBJ2-7; 7 nucleotides match TRBD2. The trim removed 4 bases at V and 3 bases at J, leaving 6 bases unmatched. The CDR3 is 14 residues long. CDR1 is SNHLY, CDR2 FYNNEI, per germline. The CDR3 loop is CASSVGLGGYEQYF. The CDR3 nucleotides are TGTGCCAGCAGTGTTGGACTAGGAGGCTACGAGCAGTACTTC.

The chain uses TRBV10-3 and TRBJ1-5; D gene uncertain. CDR3 length: 13 residues. Germline V lookup: CDR1 ENHRY, CDR2 SYGVKD. The V end lost 6 bases, the J end lost 7 bases, and 13 bases lay between the germline ends. CDR3 residues: CAIRGGEEQPQHF. For the CDR3, the DNA is TGTGCCATCAGGGGCGGGGAGGAACAGCCCCAGCATTTT.

The chain uses TRBV28 and TRBJ2-7; possibly TRBD2 for D (5 bases). Germline CDR1 MDHEN, CDR2 SYDVKM. V was pared by 3 bases and J by 3 bases, with 18 bases between. This CDR3 spans 16 amino acids. CDR3 sequence reads: CASSFYGLPLNYEQYF. The CDR3 DNA sequence: TGTGCCAGCAGTTTTTATGGACTCCCATTAAACTACGAGCAGTACTTC.